This entry features one TCR beta chain sequence. The CDR3 totals 18 residues. Germline CDR1 SGHTA, CDR2 FQGTGA. The junction had 9 bases not matched to a gene; V was cut back by 0 bases and J by 3 bases. These data come from a study of OX40 agonist ivuxolimab in advanced cancers. Study context: Intravenous ivuxolimab at 0.01 to 10 mg/kg was given to patients every 2 weeks. The eligibility criteria allowed prior anti-PD-1, anti-PD-L1 or anti-CTLA-4 therapy, and about 40% had some.

Sequenced by immunoSEQ multiplex PCR; TCRdb stores in-frame clones only, minus some. The sample has around 50,000 clones; more than 70% are singletons. This chain joins TRBV7-3 and TRBJ2-3; TRBD2 agrees at 10 bases. This sample comprised CD4+ or CD8+ T cells sorted from blood, obtained in a trial of the OX40 agonist ivuxolimab. The clonotype originates from an adult with an advanced solid tumor such as melanoma, head and neck, liver or kidney cancer. The CDR3 loop reads CASSLTVPSGSVTDTQYF. The CDR3 DNA reads TGTGCCAGCAGCTTAACTGTTCCTAGCGGGAGCGTAACAGATACGCAGTATTTT.